Included here is one T cell receptor (beta chain) sequence, with context. Other nucleotide sequences in the sample specify the same CDR3. This sample is part of a study of cytomegalovirus exposure and HLA in healthy donors. Trimming left V 3 bases short and J 4 bases short, with 9 bases between. The CDR3 runs to 13 residues. In germline, CDR1 is SGHTA, CDR2 FQGTGA. Sequencing was performed with immunoSEQ multiplex PCR; in TCRdb, only in-frame clones are kept and a portion is missing. This table holds about 140,000 clones, roughly four fifths found once. The sample taken for sequencing was PBMCs. This chain uses TRBV7-3 with TRBJ1-1; the D gene is possibly TRBD1 (6 bases). The receptor was isolated from a man under 40 in good health and CMV-seropositive. DNA for the CDR3: TGTGCCAGCAGCTTTCAGGGGAGCACTGAAGCTTTCTTT. Translated: CASSFQGSTEAFF.